The entry that follows covers one T cell receptor beta chain sequence. The data derive from a study of CD8 T cells in Susac syndrome. Random hexamers were used to reverse transcribe the RNA input (roughly 0.5 to 1 ug). The authors amplified TCR beta CDR3 across 54 Vbeta and 13 Jbeta using immunoSEQ multiplex PCR. Via MiXCR, TCRdb re-called the immunoSEQ multiplex PCR reads, giving one row per CDR3 protein. The table shows some 200,000 distinct CDR3 sequences, with 95% occurring only once. TCR beta sequences were obtained from blood CD8+ and CD4+ T cells. Multiple sclerosis controls were treatment-naive patients with stable or active relapsing-remitting disease. The authors negatively isolated CD8+ and CD4+ T cells and FACS-enriched TEMRA cells. The TCR originated in a human donor with multiple sclerosis. The source material was CD4+ T cells from PBMCs.

This CDR3 reads CSVEAIGRSSITF. The CDR3, as DNA: TGCAGCGTTGAAGCTATTGGCCGATCGTCTATTACCTTC. The chain carries TRBV29-1 and TRBJ1-2; D is ambiguous. V lost 1 base, J lost 14 bases, and 20 bases lay in between. This CDR3 contains 13 residues. Germline CDR1 and CDR2: SQVTM and ANQGSEA.